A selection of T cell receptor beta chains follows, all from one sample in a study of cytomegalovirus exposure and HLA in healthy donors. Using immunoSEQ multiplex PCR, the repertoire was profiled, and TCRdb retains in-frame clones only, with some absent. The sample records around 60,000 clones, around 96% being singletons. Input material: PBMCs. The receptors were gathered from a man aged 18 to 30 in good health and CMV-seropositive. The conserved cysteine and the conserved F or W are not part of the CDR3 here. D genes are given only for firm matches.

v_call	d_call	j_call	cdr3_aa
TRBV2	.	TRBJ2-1	ASRFMYNEQF
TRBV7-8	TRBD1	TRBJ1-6	ASSYPGGRNSPLH
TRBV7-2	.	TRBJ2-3	ASSLESSSDTQY
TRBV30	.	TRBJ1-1	AWSVLQTWGDTEAF
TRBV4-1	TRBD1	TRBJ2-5	ASSQDPGTGPETQY
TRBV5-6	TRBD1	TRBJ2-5	ASSRPGTGPQETQY
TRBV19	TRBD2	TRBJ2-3	ASSQRGGTDTQY
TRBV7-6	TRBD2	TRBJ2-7	ASSLGLESYEQY
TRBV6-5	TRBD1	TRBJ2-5	ASRRTGAQETQY
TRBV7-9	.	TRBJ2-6	ASSLQFSGANVLT
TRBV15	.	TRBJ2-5	ATSRGQLEETQY
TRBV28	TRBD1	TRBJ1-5	ASSRLRDRGDQPQH
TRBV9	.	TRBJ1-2	ASSVAAGHGAPHT
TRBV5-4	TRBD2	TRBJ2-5	ASSLSTSGSRETQY
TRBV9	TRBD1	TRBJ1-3	ASSATIQGPGNTIY
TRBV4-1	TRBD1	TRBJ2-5	ASSQDIQGGQTQY
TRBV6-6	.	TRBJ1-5	ASSGDRNQPQH
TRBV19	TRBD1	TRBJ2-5	ASSFGTGHQETQY
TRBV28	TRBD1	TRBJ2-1	ASSPPRLDRGYNEQF
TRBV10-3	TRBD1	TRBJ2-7	AISDPQGATYEQY
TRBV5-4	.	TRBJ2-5	ASSLGAAFQETQY
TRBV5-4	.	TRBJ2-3	ASSPGLHTDTQY
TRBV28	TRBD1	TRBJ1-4	ASSDAGTGDEKLF